The TCR beta chain under discussion was sequenced for a study of T-cell reconstitution after alpha-beta-depleted transplantation in children. The CDR3 consists of 14 residues. The germline V and J ends were trimmed by 2 bases and 5 bases, with 7 bases remaining between them. Unique molecular identifiers were used to barcode this TCRbeta library. Using its own MiXCR run on the PCR reads, TCRdb lists one record per CDR3 protein. This table has fewer than 550,000 distinct CDR3 sequences, roughly 11% appearing once. This clonotype was sampled from a human donor who donated a stem cell graft to a child with acute myeloid leukemia. The material sequenced was PBMCs from the stem cell graft donor, taken from the stem cell graft. V is TRBV12-3 or TRBV12-4 and J is TRBJ1-6; D ambiguous. In DNA form, the CDR3 reads TGTGCCAGCAGTTTAACAGTCAATAATTCACCCCTCCACTTT. It codes for CASSLTVNNSPLHF.